The clone carrying this T cell receptor beta chain has a handful of counts. Its cognate antigen is unknown. This sample was taken from a study of T-cell reconstitution after alpha-beta-depleted transplantation in children. General study points: Alpha-beta T cells about two months after transplant reportedly derived from several hundred expanded graft clones.

TCRbeta library preparation incorporated unique molecular identifiers. MiXCR, applied by TCRdb to the PCR reads, yields one record per CDR3 protein. The profile shows 150,000 to 250,000 distinct CDR3 sequences, about 6% of them singletons. The input for sequencing was PBMCs, taken before TCRalphabeta/CD19-depleted stem cell transplant. This TCR was recovered from a girl under two years old with combined immunodeficiency, due to receive a stem cell transplant.

For the CDR3, the DNA is TGTGCCAGCAGTGACAGGGGCCGAAATGAAAAACTGTTTTTT. It yields the protein CASSDRGRNEKLFF. The J gene is TRBJ1-4, the V gene TRBV28; 8 bases map to TRBD1. Per the germline V gene, CDR1 is MDHEN and CDR2 is SYDVKM. The CDR3 sequence is 14 residues long. Losses at the gene ends were 5 bases for V and 5 bases for J; bases not matched to a gene: 4.